These 25 T cell receptor beta chains were sequenced from one sample in a study of OX40 agonist ivuxolimab in advanced cancers. Profiled with immunoSEQ multiplex PCR; TCRdb holds only in-frame clones, not every one. Of about 24,000 clones listed, over 70% are singletons. The sequenced sample was CD4+ or CD8+ T cells sorted from blood, obtained in a trial of the OX40 agonist ivuxolimab. The receptors were gathered from an adult with an advanced solid tumor such as melanoma, head and neck, liver or kidney cancer.

The chain combines TRBV11-2 with TRBJ2-1; D is uncertain. The CDR3 sequence is 13 residues long. The germline gives CDR1 SGHAT, CDR2 FQNNGV. Trimming took off 4 bases at V and 9 bases at J, with 13 bases between the two ends. For the CDR3, the DNA is TGTGCCAGCAGCTCCACAATTAGTGGTGAGCAGTTCTTC. Protein product: CASSSTISGEQFF.

The chain has TRBV18 and TRBJ1-4; a weak D match, TRBD1 (6 bases). The CDR3 totals 16 residues. CDR1 KGHSH and CDR2 LQKENI come from the germline V gene. V shed 5 bases and J shed 5 bases, with 18 bases lying between them. CDR3 amino acids: CASSFRQAGSNEKLFF. The CDR3 region has the DNA TGTGCCAGCTCATTCCGACAGGCGGGCTCGAATGAAAAACTGTTTTTT.

This chain joins TRBV6-1 and TRBJ1-2; the match to TRBD1 covers 8 bases. Germline loops: CDR1 MNHNS, CDR2 SASEGT. CDR3 length equals 16 residues. V trimming: 3 bases; J trimming: 4 bases; junction bases outside the gene matches: 10. The chain's CDR3 is CASSENIAGQGYGYTF. The CDR3 DNA sequence: TGTGCCAGCAGTGAGAATATTGCAGGACAGGGCTATGGCTACACCTTC.

The rearrangement uses TRBV5-8 and TRBJ2-7; D unresolved. CDR3 length: 13 residues. Trimming removed 1 base at V and 6 bases at J, with 11 bases between. Germline lookup yields CDR1 SGHTS and CDR2 YDEGEE. CDR3 nucleotide sequence: TGTGCCAGCAGCTTGAAAATACCTCCCGAGCAGTACTTC. Its translation is CASSLKIPPEQYF.

V and J are TRBV28 and TRBJ2-3; 9 bases are shared with TRBD2. The CDR3 has 16 amino acids. The germline V gene has CDR1 MDHEN and CDR2 SYDVKM. Germline trimming cut 6 bases from V and 4 bases from J; bases unmatched to any gene: 11. CDR3 sequence (DNA): TGTGCCAGCAGGGGTTCGACTAGCGGTTATTCAGATACGCAGTATTTT. Its translation: CASRGSTSGYSDTQYF.

The rearrangement links TRBV28 to TRBJ1-1, with D perhaps TRBD1 (5 bases). Germline values: CDR1 MDHEN, CDR2 SYDVKM. This CDR3 region has 13 residues. V was shortened by 5 bases and J by 11 bases, with 18 bases between the two germline ends. Here the CDR3 reads CASSGQGQPAAFF. The CDR3 DNA follows: TGTGCCAGCAGTGGGCAGGGTCAACCGGCGGCTTTCTTT.

The gene calls are TRBV5-4 and TRBJ2-1; the D gene is possibly TRBD1 (6 bases). The CDR3 contains 15 residues. The V and J ends lost 0 bases and 4 bases respectively, with 11 bases between them. The V gene's germline CDR1 is SGHNT and CDR2 YYREEE (reference sequence). This CDR3 reads CASSLDSGTYNEQFF. The CDR3 bases are TGTGCCAGCAGCTTGGACTCGGGGACATACAATGAGCAGTTCTTC.

This chain joins TRBV27 and TRBJ2-3, with D tentatively TRBD2 (5 bases). Trimming took 5 bases from V and 2 from J, leaving 17 bases between them. The germline gives CDR1 MNHEY, CDR2 SMNVEV (reference sequence). This CDR3 comprises 16 residues. The CDR3 sequence: CASSTTAGTNTDTQYF. CDR3 DNA sequence: TGTGCCAGCAGTACCACCGCGGGCACAAACACAGATACGCAGTATTTT.

The sample holds one count of this clone. The chain carries TRBV5-1 and TRBJ2-7; 8 bases agree with TRBD1. The CDR3 is 16 amino acids. Trimming at V came to 3 bases and at J to 4 bases, leaving 12 bases not matched to a gene. Germline V gene data show CDR1 as SGHRS and CDR2 as YFSETQ. CDR3: CASSSLGAGGTYEQYF. In DNA, the CDR3 is TGCGCCAGCAGCTCTTTGGGGGCAGGGGGCACTTACGAGCAGTACTTC.

The chain recombines TRBV2 with TRBJ2-2; 7 nucleotides line up with TRBD2. V lost 2 bases, J lost 6 bases, and 6 bases stayed unmatched. Germline V gene sequence: CDR1 SNHLY, CDR2 FYNNEI. This CDR3 has 15 amino acids. The CDR3 sequence is CASSEYRGGAGELFF. CDR3 sequence (DNA): TGTGCCAGCAGTGAATACCGGGGAGGGGCCGGGGAGCTGTTTTTT. The full variable domain, completed using reference TRBV2 and TRBJ2-2, is EPEVTQTPSHQVTQMGQEVILRCVPISNHLYFYWYRQILGQKVEFLVSFYNNEISEKSEIFDDQFSVERPDGSNFTLKIRSTKLEDSAMYFCASSEYRGGAGELFFGEGSRLTVL.

The chain employs TRBV7-2 and TRBJ2-2, with D hard to call. The CDR3 loop spans 16 amino acids. V was trimmed by 0 bases and J by 8 bases, leaving 16 bases between them. Germline lookup yields CDR1 SGHTA and CDR2 FQGNSA. CDR3 nucleotide sequence: TGTGCCAGCAGCTTAGCCGCGGCCCGGAATGTTGGGGAGCTGTTTTTT. Its translation is CASSLAAARNVGELFF.

The chain links TRBV11-2 to TRBJ2-5, with D perhaps assigned TRBD1 or TRBD2 (5 bases each). The V end was cut by 7 bases, the J end by 4 bases, with 19 bases between. From germline, CDR1 is SGHAT and CDR2 FQNNGV. This CDR3 spans 15 amino acids. CDR3 residues: CASTPRGSGLETQYF. The CDR3 bases are TGTGCCAGCACACCCAGAGGGTCAGGGCTAGAGACCCAGTACTTC.

The V gene is TRBV7-9, the J gene TRBJ2-7, with TRBD1 identical over 10 bases. The CDR3 extends over 14 amino acids. V trimming: 4 bases; J trimming: 7 bases; junction bases outside the gene matches: 7. Germline CDR1 reads SEHNR; CDR2 reads FQNEAQ (reference sequence). Here the CDR3 DNA reads TGTGCCAGCAGCTCCGGGACAGGGGAGTTTGAGCAGTACTTC. It translates to CASSSGTGEFEQYF.

The rearrangement links TRBV27 to TRBJ1-2, with 9 nucleotides matching TRBD1. Germline values: CDR1 MNHEY, CDR2 SMNVEV (reference sequence). The CDR3 is 14 residues long. V lost 3 bases, J lost 3 bases, and 2 bases stayed unmatched. In DNA, the CDR3 is TGTGCCAGCAGTTTTGACAGGGGGGACTATGGCTACACCTTC. Its protein is CASSFDRGDYGYTF.

The rearrangement uses TRBV4-3 and TRBJ2-5; TRBD2 aligns across 14 bases. The trim removed 4 bases at V and 4 bases at J, leaving 14 bases unmatched. CDR1 is LGHNA, CDR2 YSLEER, per germline. The CDR3 contains 19 residues. DNA for the CDR3: TGCGCCAGCAGCCCGACTAGCGGGAGGGCCTTGCCGGGTCGAGAGACCCAGTACTTC. Protein product: CASSPTSGRALPGRETQYF.

The gene calls are TRBV6-1 and TRBJ2-7; D unresolved. CDR1 is MNHNS and CDR2 is SASEGT in the germline V gene. This CDR3 has 14 amino acids. V lost 7 bases, J lost 6 bases, and 19 bases lay in between. CDR3 nucleotide sequence: TGTGCCAGCACGTTTGGCAGCAGAAATTCCGAGCAGTACTTC. This sequence encodes CASTFGSRNSEQYF.

This clone was detected only a few times. This sequence joins TRBV19 and TRBJ1-2; 9 nucleotides line up with TRBD1. Germline V lookup: CDR1 LNHDA, CDR2 SQIVND (reference sequence). The CDR3 is 15 amino acids. Unmatched junction bases numbered 7, after V lost 6 bases and J lost 2 bases. CDR3 loop: CASSKPTGGNYGYTF. The CDR3, as DNA: TGTGCCAGTAGCAAGCCGACAGGGGGGAACTATGGCTACACCTTC.

This clone was counted a single time. V and J are TRBV6-5 and TRBJ1-4; D might be TRBD1 (5 bases). Looked up from germline, CDR1 is MNHEY and CDR2 is SVGAGI. This CDR3 comprises 15 residues. Trimming left V 6 bases short and J 8 bases short, with 19 bases between. This chain's CDR3 is CASRSGGTAGEKLFF. The CDR3, as DNA: TGTGCCAGCAGATCGGGGGGGACCGCGGGCGAAAAACTGTTTTTT.

V and J are TRBV4-3 and TRBJ1-1, with D maybe TRBD1 (6 bases). The germline V gene encodes CDR1 LGHNA and CDR2 YSLEER. V lost 0 bases, J lost 5 bases, and 13 bases lay in between. This CDR3 spans 15 amino acids. The CDR3 DNA sequence: TGCGCCAGCAGCCAAGATACGGGAAGGGGGACTGAAGCTTTCTTT. It encodes CASSQDTGRGTEAFF.

The V call is TRBV18, the J call TRBJ1-1; D possibly corresponds to TRBD1 (5 bases). The CDR3 has 16 residues. The V and J ends lost 2 bases and 2 bases respectively, with 15 bases between them. Germline values: CDR1 KGHSH, CDR2 LQKENI. The CDR3 is CASSPGFGQGNTEAFF. In nucleotides, the CDR3 is TGTGCCAGCTCACCAGGCTTCGGGCAGGGAAACACTGAAGCTTTCTTT. The full variable domain, completed using reference TRBV18 and TRBJ1-1, is NAGVMQNPRHLVRRRGQEARLRCSPMKGHSHVYWYRQLPEEGLKFMVYLQKENIIDESGMPKERFSAEFPKEGPSILRIQQVVRGDSAAYFCASSPGFGQGNTEAFFGQGTRLTVV.

By sample share, this clone is medium-sized. The chain couples TRBV28 to TRBJ1-5; D unresolved. The CDR3 spans 12 residues. Trimming pared 7 bases from V and 7 bases from J, leaving 11 bases between. CDR1 is MDHEN and CDR2 is SYDVKM in the germline V gene. CDR3 amino acids: CASTLREQPQHF. Here the CDR3 DNA reads TGTGCCAGCACTCTAAGAGAGCAGCCCCAGCATTTT. The variable domain in full, completed from reference TRBV28 and TRBJ1-5, reads DVKVTQSSRYLVKRTGEKVFLECVQDMDHENMFWYRQDPGLGLRLIYFSYDVKMKEKGDIPEGYSVSREKKERFSLILESASTNQTSMYLCASTLREQPQHFGDGTRLSIL.

The rearrangement links TRBV28 to TRBJ2-2, with TRBD1 as a possible D gene (6 bases). Trimming pared 6 bases from V and 4 bases from J, leaving 9 bases between. The germline gives CDR1 MDHEN, CDR2 SYDVKM. The CDR3 length is 13 residues. The CDR3 reads CASSRGRTGELFF. The CDR3 nucleotides are TGTGCCAGCAGCAGGGGTCGCACCGGGGAGCTGTTTTTT.

This chain links TRBV27 with TRBJ1-1; 9 positions match TRBD1. The CDR3 sequence is 15 residues long. Germline CDR1 reads MNHEY; CDR2 reads SMNVEV (reference sequence). Trimming removed 5 bases from V and 3 bases from J; junction bases left unmatched: 7. CDR3 sequence reads: CASSLGTGRDTEAFF. The DNA for the CDR3 is TGTGCCAGCAGTCTGGGGACAGGGAGGGACACTGAAGCTTTCTTT.

The rearrangement joins TRBV30 to TRBJ1-5; a possible D gene is TRBD1 (5 bases). V was pared by 1 base and J by 3 bases, with 13 bases between. Germline V gene sequence: CDR1 GTSNPN, CDR2 SVGIG (reference sequence). The CDR3 covers 15 residues. In DNA form, the CDR3 reads TGTGCCTGGAGTGCCCCCGGGACTAACAATCAGCCCCAGCATTTT. Amino acids: CAWSAPGTNNQPQHF.

The V call is TRBV6-5, the J call TRBJ2-5; D is perhaps TRBD2 (7 bases). The J call is in doubt because the DNA end fits TRBJ2-7 better. Germline CDR1 MNHEY, CDR2 SVGAGI. The CDR3 extends over 15 amino acids. The CDR3 protein is CASSYLQGGGYEQYF. As DNA, the CDR3 is TGTGCCAGCAGTTACCTTCAGGGAGGGGGCTACGAGCAGTACTTC.